The clone carrying this T cell receptor beta chain came up once. This sample stems from a study of cytomegalovirus exposure and HLA in healthy donors. Germline lookup yields CDR1 MNHNS and CDR2 SASEGT. The V gene end was trimmed by 0 bases and the J gene end by 9 bases; junction bases not matched to a gene: 8. This CDR3 contains 16 residues. Researchers ran the PCR with 60 Vbeta and 13 Jbeta primers. Sequencing was performed with immunoSEQ multiplex PCR; in TCRdb, only in-frame clones are kept and a portion is missing. The data show some 190,000 clones, roughly 84% seen once. This clonotype originated in a boy aged 2 to 10 in good health and CMV-seronegative. The chain has TRBV6-1 and TRBJ2-1; 10 bases align to TRBD1. Material: PBMCs. This chain's CDR3 is CASSEAPGQGKGEQFF. CDR3 sequence (DNA): TGTGCCAGCAGTGAAGCCCCGGGACAGGGGAAGGGTGAGCAGTTCTTC.